The T cell receptor (beta chain) under discussion was sequenced for a study of blood T cell repertoires in COVID-19. As for the study in general: From the United States, Italy and Spain came samples of acute and convalescent COVID-19. Nucleic acid was either cDNA or gDNA, and it came from T cells, B-cell-depleted T cells, or PBMCs.

Original handling: Reference gene primer amplification gave estimated nucleated cell counts. Clones were read by immunoSEQ multiplex PCR, and TCRdb kept only the in-frame ones, dropping some. Clonal size and the V and J genes are those of that table, whereas D and trimming came from the DNA. The sample contains tens of thousands of clones, 75% to 90% of which appear only once. Trimming removed 7 bases from V and 4 bases from J; junction bases left unmatched: 7. The V gene's germline CDR1 is LNHDA and CDR2 SQIVND (reference sequence). This CDR3 has 14 amino acids. In its sample, this clone was seen once.

Source material: peripheral blood. The TCR originated in a man aged 65 to 79 with acute or convalescent COVID-19. This sequence joins TRBV19 and TRBJ1-5, with TRBD1 identical over 7 bases. In nucleotides, the CDR3 is TGTGCCAGTACGGACAGGATCCAAAATCAGCCCCAGCATTTT. Translating it yields CASTDRIQNQPQHF.